What follows are 22 T cell receptor beta chains derived from one specimen sequenced in a study of identical twins. One entry per CDR3 protein, called by TCRdb with MiXCR from the 5' RACE reads. The sample holds 1,800,000 or so distinct CDR3 sequences, 25% to 35% seen once. What was sequenced was cord blood. The receptors originated from a newborn girl in good health.

The chain joins TRBV4-1 to TRBJ2-1; D gene uncertain. V lost 0 bases, J lost 5 bases, and 11 bases lay in between. The CDR3 has 15 residues. The V gene's germline CDR1 is MGHRA and CDR2 YSYEKL. CDR3 nucleotide sequence: TGCGCCAGCAGCCAAGAGATTATGGCAGACAATGAGCAGTTCTTC. As protein: CASSQEIMADNEQFF.

This clonotype appeared a few times. This chain links TRBV20-1 with TRBJ1-2, with D perhaps TRBD1 (6 bases). The germline V gene has CDR1 DFQATT and CDR2 SNEGSKA (reference sequence). Trimming cost V 5 bases and J 4 bases, with 14 bases left between them. This CDR3 spans 13 amino acids. Here the CDR3 reads CSAGQRGSYGYTF. Here the CDR3 DNA reads TGCAGTGCTGGACAGCGTGGGAGCTATGGCTACACCTTC.

This clonotype was detected only a few times. This rearrangement joins TRBV4-2 to TRBJ2-4, with D unclear. CDR1 and CDR2 (germline): LGHNA, YNFKEQ. The CDR3 runs 13 residues. The V end lost 1 base, the J end lost 7 bases, and 8 bases lay between the germline ends. CDR3: CASSQATRNIQYF. CDR3 sequence (DNA): TGTGCCAGCAGCCAAGCGACCAGGAACATTCAGTACTTC.

The chain employs TRBV3-1 and TRBJ2-2; TRBD2 aligns across 8 bases. In germline, CDR1 is LGHDT, CDR2 YNNKEL (reference sequence). This CDR3 spans 16 amino acids. J gave up 4 bases and V 0 bases, and 4 bases lay outside the gene matches. The CDR3 is CASSQDGRGVTGELFF. Written as DNA, the CDR3 is TGTGCCAGCAGCCAAGACGGGAGGGGGGTCACCGGGGAGCTGTTTTTT.

This sequence joins TRBV2 and TRBJ1-1, with D tentatively TRBD1 (5 bases). There are 14 residues in the CDR3. Looked up from germline, CDR1 is SNHLY and CDR2 is FYNNEI. V lost 8 bases to trimming and J lost 2 bases, with 15 bases between them. The CDR3 loop is CASPSRGLNTEAFF. The CDR3 DNA reads TGTGCCAGCCCTAGCCGGGGCCTAAACACTGAAGCTTTCTTT.

The gene calls are TRBV20-1 and TRBJ2-3, with TRBD2 identical over 8 bases. Germline V gives CDR1 DFQATT, CDR2 SNEGSKA (reference sequence). This CDR3 region has 13 residues. J gave up 6 bases and V 3 bases, and 5 bases lay outside the gene matches. The CDR3 DNA follows: TGCAGTGCTAGGGCGGGAGGAGGGGATACGCAGTATTTT. It codes for CSARAGGGDTQYF.

This clonotype was counted a few times. V gene TRBV20-1 combines with J gene TRBJ1-2; the match to TRBD1 covers 9 bases. Looked up from germline, CDR1 is DFQATT and CDR2 is SNEGSKA (reference sequence). Trimming took 0 bases from V and 4 from J; bases not matched to a gene: 6. This CDR3 is 15 amino acids long. In nucleotides, the CDR3 is TGCAGTGCTAGAGATCCCGGACAGGGGCTCTATGGCTACACCTTC. Encoded protein: CSARDPGQGLYGYTF.

Notes on this clonotype: A much larger clonotype is one base distant, so this may be a read error. The V gene is TRBV6-5, the J gene TRBJ2-3, with a possible D match to TRBD1 (5 bases). Germline CDR1 is MNHEY and CDR2 is SVGAGI. CDR3 length equals 11 residues. CDR3 sequence reads: CARRVTDTQYF. CDR3 bases: TGTGCCCGCAGGGTCACAGATACGCAGTATTTT.

Comments on this clonotype: A read error may explain this, as a much larger clone is one base away. The chain recombines TRBV28 with TRBJ2-1, with D possibly being TRBD2 (6 bases). Gene TRBJ2-7 matches the end of the DNA better, so the J call may be wrong. Per the germline V gene, CDR1 is MDHEN and CDR2 is SYDVKM. The CDR3 extends over 14 amino acids. The CDR3 here is CASSLGRNYNEQYF. The CDR3 nucleotides are TGTGCCAGCAGTTTAGGGAGGAACTACAATGAGCAGTACTTC.

The gene calls are TRBV12-3 or TRBV12-4 and TRBJ1-2, with 10 bases lining up with TRBD1. CDR3 length: 17 amino acids. Losses at the gene ends were 6 bases for V and 2 bases for J; bases not matched to a gene: 12. This CDR3 reads CASSPRQGAGSNYGYTF. For the CDR3, the DNA is TGTGCCAGCAGCCCTCGACAGGGGGCGGGTTCCAACTATGGCTACACCTTC.

This chain uses TRBV4-2 with TRBJ2-5; the D gene is possibly TRBD1 (5 bases). The germline V and J ends were trimmed by 2 bases and 2 bases, with 9 bases remaining between them. This CDR3 spans 14 amino acids. Germline V gene data show CDR1 as LGHNA and CDR2 as YNFKEQ. CDR3: CASSQSRAQETQYF. The DNA of the CDR3 is TGTGCCAGCAGCCAATCCAGGGCGCAAGAGACCCAGTACTTC.

This clonotype was seen more than once but under ten times. This chain connects TRBV12-3 or TRBV12-4 to TRBJ1-2; possibly TRBD1 for D (6 bases). CDR3 length: 15 residues. The germline V and J ends were trimmed by 6 bases and 0 bases, with 14 bases remaining between them. The CDR3 is CASSRRGAANYGYTF. As DNA, the CDR3 is TGTGCCAGCAGCCGGAGGGGGGCAGCTAACTATGGCTACACCTTC.

The genes are TRBV7-9 and TRBJ1-1, with TRBD1 matching over 7 bases. J gave up 0 bases and V 8 bases, and 3 bases lay outside the gene matches. Germline V CDR1 and CDR2: SEHNR, FQNEAQ (reference sequence). This CDR3 contains 13 residues. The DNA for the CDR3 is TGTGCCAGCGCGGGACAGCTGAACACTGAAGCTTTCTTT. Residues: CASAGQLNTEAFF.

CDR3: CSARDKSQGILYEQYF. CDR3 DNA: TGCAGTGCTAGAGATAAGTCACAGGGAATCTTGTACGAGCAGTACTTC. This chain links TRBV20-1 with TRBJ2-7; D is possibly TRBD1 (6 bases). CDR3 length: 16 amino acids. V lost 0 bases, J lost 4 bases, and 19 bases lay in between. Germline V CDR1 and CDR2: DFQATT, SNEGSKA (reference sequence).

In this sample, this clonotype turned up many times. The V call is TRBV20-1, the J call TRBJ1-4; D not resolved. Deletions cut 5 bases from V and 3 bases from J, with 4 bases between. In germline, CDR1 is DFQATT, CDR2 SNEGSKA (reference sequence). The CDR3 consists of 11 residues. The CDR3 reads CSAGPNEKLFF. CDR3 DNA: TGCAGTGCTGGCCCTAATGAAAAACTGTTTTTT.

The rearrangement uses TRBV12-3 or TRBV12-4 and TRBJ1-6; D uncertain. V was clipped by 2 bases and J by 3 bases, with 8 bases between them. The CDR3 runs 15 residues. The CDR3, as DNA: TGTGCCAGCAGTTTAAAGGTTAACTATAATTCACCCCTCCACTTT. This codes for CASSLKVNYNSPLHF.

This clonotype was seen only a few times. This chain uses TRBV27 with TRBJ1-1; D gene ambiguous. Germline V gives CDR1 MNHEY, CDR2 SMNVEV (reference sequence). The V gene lost 4 bases and the J gene lost 3 bases, with 15 bases spanning the gap. This CDR3 has 15 residues. This chain's CDR3 is CASSSNSAGDTEAFF. In DNA form, the CDR3 reads TGTGCCAGCAGTTCTAACTCAGCCGGGGACACTGAAGCTTTCTTT.

This chain links TRBV19 with TRBJ1-2; D might be TRBD1 (5 bases). In germline, CDR1 is LNHDA, CDR2 SQIVND (reference sequence). V dropped 8 bases and J dropped 4 bases, with 11 bases sitting between them. The CDR3 is made up of 12 amino acids. CDR3 coding DNA: TGTGCCAGTCGCGGGGCTCGCTATGGCTACACCTTC. Its translation: CASRGARYGYTF.

The CDR3 DNA is TGTGCCAGCAGTTTACCGGGTCCCTTGAGGAACGAGCAGTACTTC. Translation: CASSLPGPLRNEQYF. This chain links TRBV28 with TRBJ2-5; no reliable D call. The end of the DNA is better explained by TRBJ2-7, so the J call may be wrong. Germline V lookup: CDR1 MDHEN, CDR2 SYDVKM. This CDR3 spans 15 amino acids.

This clonotype turned up a few times. At one end, the junction sequence differs from germline, possibly due to a read error. The rearrangement links TRBV5-1 to TRBJ1-5; D gene ambiguous. The CDR3 sequence is 16 residues long. CDR1 is SGHRS and CDR2 is YFSETQ in the germline V gene. Written as DNA, the CDR3 is TGCGCTAGCAGCCCCGCGAGTAGGGCAGACAATCAGCCCCAGCATTTT. Amino acid sequence: CASSPASRADNQPQHF.

This clonotype has ten or more counts. This chain joins TRBV5-1 and TRBJ2-1; 16 bases agree with TRBD2. J lost 5 bases, V lost 5 bases, and 19 bases had no gene match. The CDR3 has 21 residues. Germline CDR1 is SGHRS and CDR2 is YFSETQ. The CDR3 protein is CASRTHTLGTSGRAEDNEQFF. DNA for the CDR3: TGCGCCAGCAGGACTCATACACTTGGGACTAGCGGGAGGGCCGAAGACAATGAGCAGTTCTTC. The whole variable domain, filled in from reference TRBV5-1 and TRBJ2-1, reads KAGVTQTPRYLIKTRGQQVTLSCSPISGHRSVSWYQQTPGQGLQFLFEYFSETQRNKGNFPGRFSGRQFSNSRSEMNVSTLELGDSALYLCASRTHTLGTSGRAEDNEQFFGPGTRLTVL.

The V call is TRBV30, the J call TRBJ1-2; D is unresolved. CDR3 length: 12 residues. V lost 8 bases to trimming and J lost 4 bases, with 14 bases between them. Germline V gene lookup returns CDR1 GTSNPN and CDR2 SVGIG (reference sequence). For the CDR3, the DNA is TGTGCCGCCTCCCTGGGTGGCTATGGCTACACCTTC. This gives the protein CAASLGGYGYTF.